The source of this TCR beta chain is a study of early T cells in non-severe SARS-CoV-2 infection. General study findings and limits: VDJdb-based annotation leaned toward anti-spike CD8 responses and missed private and CD4 specificities.

The sample holds a few counts of this clonotype. As yet, its antigen is unknown. Researchers attached unique molecular identifiers to individual cDNA molecules. MiXCR, applied by TCRdb to the 5' RACE reads, yields one record per CDR3 protein. The data hold over 30,000 distinct CDR3 sequences, with around 4.6% observed a single time. The clonotype was recovered from an adult who was a healthcare worker with PCR-confirmed SARS-CoV-2 infection or an uninfected control (not recorded which). Input material: whole blood.

CDR3 nucleotides: TGTGCCAGCAGCTCGGAGCGGACAAACACCGGGGAGCTGTTTTTT. Its protein product is CASSSERTNTGELFF. This chain connects TRBV7-8 to TRBJ2-2, with D tentatively TRBD1 or TRBD2 (5 bases each). Germline V gene sequence: CDR1 SGHVS, CDR2 FQNEAQ. The CDR3 is 15 amino acids. V shed 4 bases and J shed 2 bases, with 11 bases lying between them.